The following is a TCR beta chain sequence with its context. Different DNA sequences within this sample yield the same CDR3. The CDR3 runs 14 residues. The germline V gene has CDR1 LNHNV and CDR2 YYDKDF (reference sequence). Trimming cost V 0 bases and J 5 bases; bases outside gene matches: 0. CD45RO-negative cells were positively selected for CCR7, leaving out terminally differentiated effector memory CD45RA+ cells. This entry belongs to a study of shared clonotypes between healthy human individuals. The assay was immunoSEQ multiplex PCR, and TCRdb's table has in-frame clones only and misses some. The sample includes roughly 2,000,000 clones, just over 90% of them seen just once.

The V and J genes are TRBV15 and TRBJ2-2, with 7 bases aligning to TRBD1. Material for sequencing was naive CD8+ T cells from PBMCs. The sequence was collected from a man between 18 and 35 years old in good health. Some clones in this sample may be carry-over from other donors' samples. CDR3 protein: CATSRDRGTGELFF. In DNA form, the CDR3 reads TGTGCCACCAGCAGAGACAGGGGGACCGGGGAGCTGTTTTTT. The full variable domain, completed using reference TRBV15 and TRBJ2-2, is DAMVIQNPRYQVTQFGKPVTLSCSQTLNHNVMYWYQQKSSQAPKLLFHYYDKDFNNEADTPDNFQSRRPNTSFCFLDIRSPGLGDTAMYLCATSRDRGTGELFFGEGSRLTVL.